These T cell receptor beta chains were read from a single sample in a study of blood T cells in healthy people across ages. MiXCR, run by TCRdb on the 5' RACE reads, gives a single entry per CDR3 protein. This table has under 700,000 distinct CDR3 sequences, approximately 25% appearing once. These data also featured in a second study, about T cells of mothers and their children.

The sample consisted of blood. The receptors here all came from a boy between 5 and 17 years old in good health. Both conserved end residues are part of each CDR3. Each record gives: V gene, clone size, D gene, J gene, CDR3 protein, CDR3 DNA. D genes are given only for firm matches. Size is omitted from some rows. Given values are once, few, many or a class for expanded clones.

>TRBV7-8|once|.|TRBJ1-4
CASSFPSGPKNEKLFF
TGTGCCAGCAGCTTTCCTTCGGGACCCAAGAATGAAAAACTGTTTTTT
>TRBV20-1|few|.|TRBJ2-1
CSARDSLAYEQFF
TGCAGTGCTAGAGATTCACTAGCCTATGAGCAGTTCTTC
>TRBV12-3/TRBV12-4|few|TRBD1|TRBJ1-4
CASRGTGSEKLFF
TGTGCCAGCAGAGGGACAGGGTCTGAAAAACTGTTTTTT
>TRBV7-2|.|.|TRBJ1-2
CASSLAQGTYGYTF
TGTGCCAGCAGCTTAGCGCAGGGTACCTATGGCTACACCTTC
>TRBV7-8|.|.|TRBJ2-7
CASSRVGRGGEQYF
TGTGCCAGCAGCCGGGTCGGAAGGGGTGGCGAGCAGTACTTC
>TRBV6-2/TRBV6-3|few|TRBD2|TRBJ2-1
CASSYLAGEQFF
TGTGCCAGCAGTTACCTAGCGGGGGAGCAGTTCTTC
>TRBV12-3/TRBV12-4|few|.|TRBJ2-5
CASSLKVETQYF
TGTGCCAGCAGCCTAAAAGTGGAGACCCAGTACTTC
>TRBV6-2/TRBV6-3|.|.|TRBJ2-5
CASSYSIRGLQETQYF
TGTGCCAGCAGTTACTCGATCCGGGGCCTCCAAGAGACCCAGTACTTC
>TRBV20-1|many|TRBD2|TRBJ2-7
CSARGGLREKDEQYF
TGCAGTGCTAGAGGGGGGTTGCGGGAGAAAGACGAGCAGTACTTC
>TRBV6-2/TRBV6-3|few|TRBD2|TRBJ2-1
CASSSGLDYNEQFF
TGTGCCAGCAGTAGCGGACTAGACTACAATGAGCAGTTCTTC
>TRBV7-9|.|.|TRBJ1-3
CASSHTVRGNTIYF
TGTGCCAGCAGCCATACAGTACGTGGAAACACCATATATTTT
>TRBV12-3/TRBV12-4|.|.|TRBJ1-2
CASSLVQSYGYTF
TGTGCCAGCAGTTTAGTCCAATCCTACGGCTACACCTTC
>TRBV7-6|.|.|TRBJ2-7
CASSSEIGEQYF
TGTGCCAGCAGCTCCGAGATCGGCGAGCAGTACTTC
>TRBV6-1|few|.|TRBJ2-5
CASSTRGWLADSGLETQYF
TGTGCCAGCAGCACTAGGGGGTGGCTCGCCGACAGTGGATTAGAGACCCAGTACTTC
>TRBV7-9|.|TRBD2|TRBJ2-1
CASSPHPLAGQANEQFF
TGTGCCAGCAGCCCACACCCACTAGCGGGACAAGCAAATGAGCAGTTCTTC
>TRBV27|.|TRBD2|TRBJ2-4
CASSTRTSGRGIANIQYF
TGTGCCAGCAGTACCCGGACTAGCGGGAGGGGTATAGCAAACATTCAGTACTTC
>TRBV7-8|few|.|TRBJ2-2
CASRKSNTGELFF
TGTGCCAGCAGGAAAAGTAACACCGGGGAGCTGTTTTTT
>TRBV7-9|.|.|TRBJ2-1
CASSIDSSSYNEQFF
TGTGCCAGCAGCATCGACAGCAGCTCCTACAATGAGCAGTTCTTC
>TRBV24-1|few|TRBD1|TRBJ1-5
CATSEGQGFNQPQHF
TGTGCCACCAGTGAGGGACAGGGGTTCAATCAGCCCCAGCATTTT
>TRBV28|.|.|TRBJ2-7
CASSFGPYEQYF
TGTGCCAGCAGTTTTGGACCCTACGAGCAGTACTTC
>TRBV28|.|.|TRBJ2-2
CASSLDLPLPRNTGELFF
TGTGCCAGCAGTTTAGACCTCCCCCTGCCAAGGAACACCGGGGAGCTGTTTTTT
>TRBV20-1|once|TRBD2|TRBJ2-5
CSALERLAGVQETQYF
TGCAGTGCCCTAGAGAGGCTAGCGGGCGTCCAAGAGACCCAGTACTTC
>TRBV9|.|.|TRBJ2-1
CASSVGSTGNEQFF
TGTGCCAGCAGCGTGGGTTCTACGGGGAATGAGCAGTTCTTC
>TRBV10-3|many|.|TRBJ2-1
CAISESPTEQFF
TGTGCCATCAGTGAGTCTCCCACGGAGCAGTTCTTC
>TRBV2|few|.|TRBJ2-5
CASSDLAGSASSETQYF
TGTGCCAGCAGTGATTTGGCAGGGTCGGCAAGTAGTGAGACCCAGTACTTC
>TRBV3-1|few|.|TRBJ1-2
CASSQGTTNYGYTF
TGTGCCAGCAGCCAAGGGACAACAAACTATGGCTACACCTTC
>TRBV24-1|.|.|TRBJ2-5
CATSDFTALHQETQYF
TGTGCCACCAGTGATTTTACAGCCCTTCACCAAGAGACCCAGTACTTC
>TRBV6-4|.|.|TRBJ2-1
CASSKAVGPEHEQFF
TGTGCCAGCAGCAAAGCGGTGGGCCCCGAGCATGAGCAGTTCTTC
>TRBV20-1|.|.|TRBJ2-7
CSAPRQSDEQYF
TGCAGTGCACCCCGACAGTCTGACGAGCAGTACTTC
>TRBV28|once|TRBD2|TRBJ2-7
CASSFVSGTYEQYF
TGTGCCAGCAGTTTTGTTAGCGGGACATACGAGCAGTACTTC
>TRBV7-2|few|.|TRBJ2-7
CASSLDPLAYEQYF
TGTGCCAGCAGCTTGGATCCCCTTGCCTACGAGCAGTACTTC
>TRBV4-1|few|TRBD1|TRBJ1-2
CASSHPQGSGYTF
TGCGCCAGCAGCCATCCACAGGGGTCTGGCTACACCTTC